What follows is one TCR beta chain and its context. Per the study methods: Amplifying reference gene primers gave estimates of nucleated cell counts. The repertoire was sequenced with immunoSEQ multiplex PCR; TCRdb's copy has only in-frame clones and lacks some. That table is the source of V, J and clone size, and D and trimming were worked out from the DNA. The repertoire holds some 400,000 clones, with roughly 86% as singletons. The data belong to a study of blood T cell repertoires in COVID-19. Study background: From the United States, Italy and Spain came samples of acute and convalescent COVID-19. PBMCs, B-cell-depleted T cells, or T cells were the source of the cDNA or gDNA that made up the material.

The germline V gene encodes CDR1 SNHLY and CDR2 FYNNEI. This CDR3 has 15 amino acids. V lost 1 base to trimming and J lost 8 bases; unmatched junction nucleotides: 7. This TCR came from a human donor with acute or convalescent COVID-19. The donor label of this sample is uncertain. The sample consisted of peripheral blood. The chain uses TRBV2 and TRBJ2-1, with TRBD1 matching 8 bases. For the CDR3, the DNA is TGTGCCAGCAGTGAAGGGCAGGGGGCGCGAGATGAGCAGTTCTTC. Translating gives CASSEGQGARDEQFF.